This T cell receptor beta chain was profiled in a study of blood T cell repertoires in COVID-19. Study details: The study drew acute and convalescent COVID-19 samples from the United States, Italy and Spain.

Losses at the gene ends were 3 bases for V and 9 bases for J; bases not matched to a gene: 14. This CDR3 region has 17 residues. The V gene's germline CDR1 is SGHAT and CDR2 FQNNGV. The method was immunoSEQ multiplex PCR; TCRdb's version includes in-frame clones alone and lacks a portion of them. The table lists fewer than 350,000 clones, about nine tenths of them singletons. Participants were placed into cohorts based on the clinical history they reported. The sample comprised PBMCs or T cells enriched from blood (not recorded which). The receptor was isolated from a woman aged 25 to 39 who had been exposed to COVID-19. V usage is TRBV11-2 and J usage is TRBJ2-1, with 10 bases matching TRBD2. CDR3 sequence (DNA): TGTGCCAGCAGCTTTGTCGGGGGGACTAGCGCAAAAGCTGAGCAGTTCTTC. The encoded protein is CASSFVGGTSAKAEQFF.